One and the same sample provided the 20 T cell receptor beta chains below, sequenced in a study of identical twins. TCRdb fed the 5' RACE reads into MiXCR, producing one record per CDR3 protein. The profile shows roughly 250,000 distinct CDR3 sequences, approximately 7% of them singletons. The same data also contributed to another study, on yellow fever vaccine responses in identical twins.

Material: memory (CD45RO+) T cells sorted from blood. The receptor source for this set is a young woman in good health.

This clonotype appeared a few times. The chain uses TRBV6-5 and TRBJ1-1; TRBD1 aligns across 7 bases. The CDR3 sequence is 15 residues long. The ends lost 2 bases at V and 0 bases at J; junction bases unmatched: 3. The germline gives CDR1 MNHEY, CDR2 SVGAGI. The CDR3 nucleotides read TGTGCCAGCAGTTACCGGGACAGCATGAACACTGAAGCTTTCTTT. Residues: CASSYRDSMNTEAFF.

The CDR3 bases are TGCGCCAGCAGCTTGCCTCAGGGGAGCACAGATACGCAGTATTTT. It encodes CASSLPQGSTDTQYF. The chain combines TRBV5-1 with TRBJ2-3; D is perhaps TRBD1 (6 bases). The V gene lost 1 base and the J gene lost 0 bases, with 9 bases spanning the gap. CDR1 SGHRS and CDR2 YFSETQ come from the germline V gene. The length of the CDR3 is 15 residues.

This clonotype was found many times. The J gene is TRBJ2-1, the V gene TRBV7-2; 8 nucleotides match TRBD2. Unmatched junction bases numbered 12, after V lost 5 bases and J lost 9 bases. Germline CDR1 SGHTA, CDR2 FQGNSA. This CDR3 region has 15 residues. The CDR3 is CASSGPPGTSVEQFF. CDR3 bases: TGTGCCAGCAGCGGCCCCCCCGGGACTAGTGTTGAGCAGTTCTTC.

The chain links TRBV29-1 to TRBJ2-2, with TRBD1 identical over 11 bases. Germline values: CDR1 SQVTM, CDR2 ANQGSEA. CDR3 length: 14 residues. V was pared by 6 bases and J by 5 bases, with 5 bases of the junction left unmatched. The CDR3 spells CSVADRGQTGELFF. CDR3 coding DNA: TGCAGCGTAGCGGACAGGGGGCAAACCGGGGAGCTGTTTTTT.

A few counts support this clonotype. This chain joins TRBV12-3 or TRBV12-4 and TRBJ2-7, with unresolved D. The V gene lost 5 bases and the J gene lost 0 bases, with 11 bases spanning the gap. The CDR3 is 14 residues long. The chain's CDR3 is CASSPGLDSYEQYV. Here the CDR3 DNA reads TGTGCCAGCAGTCCGGGTCTCGACTCCTACGAGCAGTACGTC.

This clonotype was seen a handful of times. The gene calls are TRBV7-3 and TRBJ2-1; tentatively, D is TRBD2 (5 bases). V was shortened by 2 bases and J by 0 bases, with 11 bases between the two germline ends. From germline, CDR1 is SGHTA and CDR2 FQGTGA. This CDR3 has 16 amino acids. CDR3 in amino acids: CASSLSGGYSYNEQFF. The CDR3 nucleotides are TGTGCCAGCAGCTTATCCGGCGGGTACTCCTACAATGAGCAGTTCTTC.

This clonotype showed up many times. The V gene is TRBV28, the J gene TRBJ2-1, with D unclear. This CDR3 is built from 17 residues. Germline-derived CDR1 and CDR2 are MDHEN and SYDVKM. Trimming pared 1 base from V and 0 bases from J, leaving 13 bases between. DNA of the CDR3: TGTGCCAGCAGTTTATTGGTTAGCCGAAGCTCCTACAATGAGCAGTTCTTC. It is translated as CASSLLVSRSSYNEQFF.

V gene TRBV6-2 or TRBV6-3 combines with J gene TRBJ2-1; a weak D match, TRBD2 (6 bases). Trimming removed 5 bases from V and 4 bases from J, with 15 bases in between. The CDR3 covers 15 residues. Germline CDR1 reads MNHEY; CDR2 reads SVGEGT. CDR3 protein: CASSGPQGLYNEQFF. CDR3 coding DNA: TGTGCCAGCAGTGGACCTCAGGGACTTTACAATGAGCAGTTCTTC.

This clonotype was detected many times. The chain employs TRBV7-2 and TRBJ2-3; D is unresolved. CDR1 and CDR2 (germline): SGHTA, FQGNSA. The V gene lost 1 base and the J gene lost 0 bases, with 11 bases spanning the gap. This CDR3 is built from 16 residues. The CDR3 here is CASSLVGLASTDTQYF. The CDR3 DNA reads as TGTGCCAGCAGCTTAGTAGGCTTAGCTAGCACAGATACGCAGTATTTT.

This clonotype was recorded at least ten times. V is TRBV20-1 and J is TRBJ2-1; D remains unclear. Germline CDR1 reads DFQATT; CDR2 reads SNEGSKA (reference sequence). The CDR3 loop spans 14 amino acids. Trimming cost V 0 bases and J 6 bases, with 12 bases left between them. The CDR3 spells CSAREWASLNEQFF. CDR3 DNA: TGCAGTGCTAGAGAATGGGCTAGTCTCAATGAGCAGTTCTTC.

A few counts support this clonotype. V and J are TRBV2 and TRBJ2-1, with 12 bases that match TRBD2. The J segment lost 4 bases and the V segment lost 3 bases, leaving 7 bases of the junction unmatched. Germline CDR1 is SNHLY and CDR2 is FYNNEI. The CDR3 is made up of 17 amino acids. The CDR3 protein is CASSEGTSGSLYNEQFF. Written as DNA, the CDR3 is TGTGCCAGCAGTGAGGGGACTAGCGGGTCCCTTTACAATGAGCAGTTCTTC. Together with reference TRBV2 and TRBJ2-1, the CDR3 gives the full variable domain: EPEVTQTPSHQVTQMGQEVILRCVPISNHLYFYWYRQILGQKVEFLVSFYNNEISEKSEIFDDQFSVERPDGSNFTLKIRSTKLEDSAMYFCASSEGTSGSLYNEQFFGPGTRLTVL.

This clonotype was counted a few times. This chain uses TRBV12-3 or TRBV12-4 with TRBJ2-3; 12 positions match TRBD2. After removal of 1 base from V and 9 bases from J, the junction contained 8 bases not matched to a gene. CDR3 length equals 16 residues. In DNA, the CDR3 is TGTGCCAGCAGTTTAGGGACTAGCGGGAATAGGGGGACGCAGTATTTT. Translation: CASSLGTSGNRGTQYF.

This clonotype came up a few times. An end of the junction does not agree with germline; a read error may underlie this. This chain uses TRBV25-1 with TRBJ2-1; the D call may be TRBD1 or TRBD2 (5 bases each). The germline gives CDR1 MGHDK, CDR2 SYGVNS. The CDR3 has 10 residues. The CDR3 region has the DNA TGTGCCAGCTTCGGGACGTTCGAAGTATTC. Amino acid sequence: CASFGTFEVF.

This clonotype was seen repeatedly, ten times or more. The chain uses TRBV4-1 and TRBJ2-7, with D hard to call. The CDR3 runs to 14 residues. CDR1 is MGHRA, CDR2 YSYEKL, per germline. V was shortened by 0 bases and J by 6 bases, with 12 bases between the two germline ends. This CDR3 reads CASSQDIWATEQYF. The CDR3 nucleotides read TGCGCCAGCAGCCAAGATATCTGGGCGACCGAGCAGTACTTC.

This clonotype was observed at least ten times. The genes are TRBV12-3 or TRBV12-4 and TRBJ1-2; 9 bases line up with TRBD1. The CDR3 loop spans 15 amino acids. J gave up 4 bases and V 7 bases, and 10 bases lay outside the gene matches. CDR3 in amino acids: CASTTQTGGTYGYTF. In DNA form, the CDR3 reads TGTGCCAGCACCACTCAAACAGGGGGCACCTATGGCTACACCTTC.

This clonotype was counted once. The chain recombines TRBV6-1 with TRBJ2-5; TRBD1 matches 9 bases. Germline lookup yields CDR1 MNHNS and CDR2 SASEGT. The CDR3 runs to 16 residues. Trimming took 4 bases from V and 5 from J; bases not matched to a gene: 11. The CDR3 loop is CASSAQGQGHGETQYF. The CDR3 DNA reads TGTGCCAGCAGTGCCCAGGGACAGGGCCACGGGGAGACCCAGTACTTC.

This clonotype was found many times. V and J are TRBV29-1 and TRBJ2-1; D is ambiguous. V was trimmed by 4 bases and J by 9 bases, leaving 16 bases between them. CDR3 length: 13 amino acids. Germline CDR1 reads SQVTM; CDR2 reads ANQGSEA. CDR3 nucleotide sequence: TGCAGCGTTGCGTCTACCACAATCGGTGAGCAGTTCTTC. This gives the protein CSVASTTIGEQFF.

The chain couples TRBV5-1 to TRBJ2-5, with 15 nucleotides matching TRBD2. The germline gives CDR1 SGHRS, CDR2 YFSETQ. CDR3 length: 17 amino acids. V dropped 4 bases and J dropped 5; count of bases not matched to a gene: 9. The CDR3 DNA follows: TGCGCCAGCAGCCAAGGGACTAGCGGGGGGCTCGGGGAGACCCAGTACTTC. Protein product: CASSQGTSGGLGETQYF.

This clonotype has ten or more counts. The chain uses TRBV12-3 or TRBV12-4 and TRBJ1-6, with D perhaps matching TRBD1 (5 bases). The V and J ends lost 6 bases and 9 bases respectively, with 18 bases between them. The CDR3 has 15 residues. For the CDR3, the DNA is TGTGCCAGCAGAGGGCCGGGAACAACAGGTTCACCCCTCCACTTT. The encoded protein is CASRGPGTTGSPLHF.

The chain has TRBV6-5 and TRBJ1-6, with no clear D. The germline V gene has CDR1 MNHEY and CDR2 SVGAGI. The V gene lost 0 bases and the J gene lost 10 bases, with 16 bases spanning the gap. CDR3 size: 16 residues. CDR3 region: CASSYSAESDGSPLHF. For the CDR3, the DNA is TGTGCCAGCAGTTACTCGGCCGAATCAGACGGCTCACCCCTCCACTTT.